The sequence of this T cell receptor beta chain was determined in a study of siplizumab effects on memory and regulatory T cells. About 100,000 TCR templates underwent assay in each sample. Clones were read by immunoSEQ multiplex PCR, and TCRdb kept only the in-frame ones, dropping some. The sample has more than 85,000 clones; about 91% are singletons. For this clone: Antigen unknown.

Study-wide points: Under siplizumab, alloreactive sequences traced to unstimulated CD4+ memory cells were significantly reduced.

The sequencing input was Tregs sorted from blood. The TCR comes from a human donor in good health.

Here the CDR3 reads CASSRGQGAYNEQFF. CDR3 nucleotides: TGTGCCAGCTCCCGTGGACAGGGGGCGTACAATGAGCAGTTCTTC. V and J are TRBV18 and TRBJ2-1, with 11 bases that match TRBD1. V lost 6 bases and J lost 4; bases outside the gene matches: 5. The CDR3 length is 15 residues. Per the germline V gene, CDR1 is KGHSH and CDR2 is LQKENI.